In its sample, the clone carrying this T cell receptor beta chain was seen once. Profiled with immunoSEQ multiplex PCR; TCRdb holds only in-frame clones, not every one. Among roughly 220,000 clones listed, about 93% were seen once. This sample stems from a study of control samples from healthy donors and cancer patients. The CDR3 sequence is 17 residues long. The V gene lost 3 bases and the J gene lost 4 bases, with 16 bases spanning the gap. The germline V gene has CDR1 MDHEN and CDR2 SYDVKM. The chain couples TRBV28 to TRBJ1-6, with D perhaps TRBD1 (5 bases). The clonotype comes from a man aged 45-60 years in good health. Input material: blood. The CDR3 region is CASSFRMVDTYNSPLHF. For the CDR3, the DNA is TGTGCCAGCAGTTTTCGAATGGTGGACACTTATAATTCACCCCTCCACTTT. Together with reference TRBV28 and TRBJ1-6, the CDR3 gives the full variable domain: DVKVTQSSRYLVKRTGEKVFLECVQDMDHENMFWYRQDPGLGLRLIYFSYDVKMKEKGDIPEGYSVSREKKERFSLILESASTNQTSMYLCASSFRMVDTYNSPLHFGNGTRLTVT.